Listed below are T cell receptor beta chains from one sample, sequenced in a study of cytomegalovirus exposure and HLA in healthy donors. Generated by immunoSEQ multiplex PCR, the TCRdb table keeps only in-frame clones and is missing some. The data show over 150,000 clones, 82% seen once. The sample comprised PBMCs. These TCRs come from a man between 45 and 60 years old in good health and CMV-seropositive. Each CDR3 is given with its conserved first and last residue. D genes are given only for firm matches.

D gene: -
J gene: TRBJ1-5
V gene: TRBV5-1
CDR3 protein: CASSLELRSPQHF

D gene: TRBD1
J gene: TRBJ2-7
V gene: TRBV6-5
CDR3 protein: CASSYSGTVSSYEQYF

D gene: -
J gene: TRBJ2-3
V gene: TRBV5-1
CDR3 protein: CASSRDLITDTQYF

D gene: -
J gene: TRBJ1-2
V gene: TRBV25-1
CDR3 protein: CASSEYVAKGYTF

D gene: TRBD2
J gene: TRBJ2-3
V gene: TRBV28
CDR3 protein: CASSLLGGSADTQYF

D gene: TRBD2
J gene: TRBJ2-3
V gene: TRBV29-1
CDR3 protein: CSALVRKPVAGDTQYF

D gene: -
J gene: TRBJ2-1
V gene: TRBV4-2
CDR3 protein: CASSQDPREPSYNEQFF

D gene: -
J gene: TRBJ2-7
V gene: TRBV11-2
CDR3 protein: CASSQWGDSSYEQYF

D gene: -
J gene: TRBJ2-5
V gene: TRBV9
CDR3 protein: CASSGLLGGSKETQYF

D gene: TRBD1
J gene: TRBJ1-2
V gene: TRBV7-2
CDR3 protein: CASSTSRGNYGYTF

D gene: -
J gene: TRBJ2-7
V gene: TRBV18
CDR3 protein: CASSPGSYSYEQYF

D gene: -
J gene: TRBJ1-2
V gene: TRBV7-9
CDR3 protein: CASSLESFGYTF

D gene: -
J gene: TRBJ2-7
V gene: TRBV5-4
CDR3 protein: CASSLDRGTYEQYF

D gene: -
J gene: TRBJ1-1
V gene: TRBV7-3
CDR3 protein: CASSPPLRAEAFF

D gene: -
J gene: TRBJ1-2
V gene: TRBV2
CDR3 protein: CASSVVRLANYGYTF

D gene: -
J gene: TRBJ1-1
V gene: TRBV11-2
CDR3 protein: CASSLQGNTEAFF

D gene: -
J gene: TRBJ2-3
V gene: TRBV27
CDR3 protein: CASSGLFSTDTQYF

D gene: -
J gene: TRBJ2-2
V gene: TRBV5-1
CDR3 protein: CASSLGLDTGELFF

D gene: -
J gene: TRBJ2-2
V gene: TRBV7-3
CDR3 protein: CASSEGLANTGELFF

D gene: TRBD1
J gene: TRBJ1-5
V gene: TRBV19
CDR3 protein: CASSMGTGNQPQHF

D gene: -
J gene: TRBJ2-7
V gene: TRBV19
CDR3 protein: CASTIGGGLSYEQYF

D gene: -
J gene: TRBJ1-2
V gene: TRBV2
CDR3 protein: CASSVQGDYGYTF

D gene: -
J gene: TRBJ1-3
V gene: TRBV5-5
CDR3 protein: CASRIGQNSGNTIYF

D gene: TRBD2
J gene: TRBJ2-7
V gene: TRBV4-2
CDR3 protein: CASSPGLAGGYYEQYF

D gene: -
J gene: TRBJ1-2
V gene: TRBV27
CDR3 protein: CASSPINSPRYTF

D gene: -
J gene: TRBJ1-2
V gene: TRBV29-1
CDR3 protein: CSVPGRQNYGYTF

D gene: -
J gene: TRBJ2-6
V gene: TRBV2
CDR3 protein: CASSEAVSSGANGLTF

D gene: -
J gene: TRBJ1-2
V gene: TRBV7-8
CDR3 protein: CASSLGGNYGYTF

D gene: TRBD1
J gene: TRBJ1-1
V gene: TRBV7-3
CDR3 protein: CASSSGQGPLSEAFF

D gene: TRBD2
J gene: TRBJ2-1
V gene: TRBV5-8
CDR3 protein: CASSWTSGRSNEQFF

D gene: -
J gene: TRBJ1-2
V gene: TRBV10-1
CDR3 protein: CASTHPGGYTF

D gene: -
J gene: TRBJ2-7
V gene: TRBV4-1
CDR3 protein: CASSQDSRTDIYEQYF

D gene: TRBD1
J gene: TRBJ2-7
V gene: TRBV7-2
CDR3 protein: CASSLGGQGAYEQSF

D gene: TRBD1
J gene: TRBJ1-1
V gene: TRBV28
CDR3 protein: CASDLPGTGNTEAFF

D gene: -
J gene: TRBJ2-3
V gene: TRBV29-1
CDR3 protein: CSVGSVGTDTQYF

D gene: -
J gene: TRBJ1-1
V gene: TRBV7-3
CDR3 protein: CASSLGQNTEAFF

D gene: TRBD1
J gene: TRBJ1-4
V gene: TRBV10-3
CDR3 protein: CAISESTGRNPTNEKLFF

D gene: TRBD1
J gene: TRBJ1-1
V gene: TRBV7-2
CDR3 protein: CASSKTGTGDAEAFF

D gene: TRBD2
J gene: TRBJ2-5
V gene: TRBV5-1
CDR3 protein: CASSPTIAGVLETQYF

D gene: TRBD1
J gene: TRBJ1-2
V gene: TRBV10-3
CDR3 protein: CAISRQGSYGYTF

D gene: TRBD1
J gene: TRBJ1-2
V gene: TRBV5-4
CDR3 protein: CASSSDRVYGYTF

D gene: -
J gene: TRBJ2-1
V gene: TRBV5-1
CDR3 protein: CASSNGLGSYNEQFF

D gene: -
J gene: TRBJ1-6
V gene: TRBV6-6
CDR3 protein: CASSYSRGNISPLHF

D gene: TRBD1
J gene: TRBJ1-4
V gene: TRBV2
CDR3 protein: CASSLRQGANEKLFF

D gene: TRBD2
J gene: TRBJ2-3
V gene: TRBV4-3
CDR3 protein: CASTPSGRTDTQYF

D gene: -
J gene: TRBJ2-5
V gene: TRBV19
CDR3 protein: CASSIGQAPAAQYF

D gene: -
J gene: TRBJ2-5
V gene: TRBV29-1
CDR3 protein: CSVGAGNQETQYF

D gene: TRBD1
J gene: TRBJ1-5
V gene: TRBV28
CDR3 protein: CASRGTGEFYSNQPQHF

D gene: TRBD1
J gene: TRBJ2-5
V gene: TRBV5-6
CDR3 protein: CASSGDRGWETQYF

D gene: TRBD1
J gene: TRBJ1-6
V gene: TRBV5-1
CDR3 protein: CASSLNRGGNSPLHF

D gene: -
J gene: TRBJ1-3
V gene: TRBV10-3
CDR3 protein: CAISEPTANSGNTIYF

D gene: TRBD2
J gene: TRBJ2-3
V gene: TRBV25-1
CDR3 protein: CASSDGTSGTDTQYF

D gene: TRBD2
J gene: TRBJ2-1
V gene: TRBV7-2
CDR3 protein: CASSLALRELNEQFF

D gene: -
J gene: TRBJ1-1
V gene: TRBV28
CDR3 protein: CASRARGTEAFF